This is a list of T cell receptor beta chains from one sample in a study of vaccination and CD4 T cells after COVID-19. MiXCR was run by TCRdb on the PCR reads, yielding one entry per CDR3 protein. The repertoire consists of roughly 14,000 distinct CDR3 sequences, with roughly 29% occurring once and the leading ten covering under 20%. Their target antigens are unknown. The starting material was CD4+ T cells from blood, cultured in vitro, obtained before SARS-CoV-2 vaccination. The receptors shown here come from a human donor who received a COVID-19 vaccine. Each CDR3 is given with its conserved first and last residue. The D gene is left open where the match is weak. Clone size is not always given. Where it is, it says once, few, many or a class for expanded clones.

d_gene	v_gene	j_gene	abundance	CDR3nt	CDR3aa
.	TRBV7-2	TRBJ1-4	.	TGTGCCAGCAGCCCTAGTAGGGGCGGTGAAAAACTGTTTTTT	CASSPSRGGEKLFF
TRBD2	TRBV20-1	TRBJ2-7	few	TGCAGTGCTAGAGATAGCGGGCAACCCTACGAGCAGTACTTC	CSARDSGQPYEQYF
.	TRBV9	TRBJ2-2	.	TGTGCCAGCAGCGCAATCGGGGTTAGCGGGGAGCTGTTTTTT	CASSAIGVSGELFF
TRBD1	TRBV6-5	TRBJ2-5	.	TGTGCCAGCAGTTCCGGACAGGCCAGACAAGAGACCCAGTACTTC	CASSSGQARQETQYF
.	TRBV19	TRBJ2-3	.	TGTGCCAGTAGTACACAGGGCCCAGCACACCTAAGGACCCACACAGATACGCAGTATTTT	CASSTQGPAHLRTHTDTQYF
TRBD2	TRBV20-1	TRBJ2-3	few	TGCAGTGCTATCGGACTACTAGCGGGGAAACATGATACGCAGTATTTT	CSAIGLLAGKHDTQYF
TRBD1	TRBV2	TRBJ2-5	.	TGTGCCAGCAGTGGGACAGGTCAAGAGACCCAGTACTTC	CASSGTGQETQYF
.	TRBV20-1	TRBJ2-5	few	TGCAGTGCTAGAGATCGGAGATCCGGGCAAGAGACCCAGTACTTC	CSARDRRSGQETQYF
TRBD1	TRBV20-1	TRBJ1-1	.	TGCAGTGCTAGAGAGACAGGGGACACTGAAGCTTTCTTT	CSARETGDTEAFF
TRBD1	TRBV9	TRBJ1-2	.	TGTGCCAGCAGCGTTCAGAGGGGGCCTCTCTATGGCTACACCTTC	CASSVQRGPLYGYTF
TRBD1	TRBV10-3	TRBJ2-2	.	TGTGCCATCAGTGCCGGGACAGGGAACACCGGGGAGCTGTTTTTT	CAISAGTGNTGELFF
.	TRBV6-4	TRBJ2-7	few	TGTGCCAGCAGTGACTCGGCCTTATCCTACGAGCAGTACTTC	CASSDSALSYEQYF
TRBD2	TRBV7-9	TRBJ2-2	.	TGTGCCAGCAGCTTATACGCCGGGACTAGCGGGGGGTTGGTTGGCCCTAAAACCGGGGAGCTGTTTTTT	CASSLYAGTSGGLVGPKTGELFF
TRBD1	TRBV6-1	TRBJ1-6	.	TGTGTCAGCAAACCCCGAGCGGGACAGACCTCTCGTTCACCCCTCCACTTT	CVSKPRAGQTSRSPLHF
TRBD1	TRBV6-1	TRBJ2-1	few	TGTGCCAGCAATAGACAGGGGGCTGGGGATGAGCAGTTCTTC	CASNRQGAGDEQFF
TRBD1	TRBV19	TRBJ2-2	.	TGTGCCAGTAGTAGTCAGGGGGCGACCGGGGAGCTGTTTTTT	CASSSQGATGELFF
TRBD2	TRBV10-3	TRBJ2-2	few	TGTGCCATCGGAACTAGCGGGGGCCGAGACACCGGGGAGCTGTTTTTT	CAIGTSGGRDTGELFF
TRBD1	TRBV28	TRBJ1-5	.	TGTGCCAGCAGCCTAGGACAGGCGGCTGGACCCCAGCATTTT	CASSLGQAAGPQHF
TRBD1	TRBV6-5	TRBJ1-6	.	TGTGCCAGCAGTTATCGGGGACAGGATGATTCACCCCTCCACTTT	CASSYRGQDDSPLHF
TRBD1	TRBV12-5	TRBJ2-7	.	TGTGCTAGTGGCCCCGGGACAGGGACCCACGAGCAGTACTTC	CASGPGTGTHEQYF
.	TRBV5-5	TRBJ1-4	.	TGTGCCAGCAGCTTGGCCTTGGGCAGATACGAAAAACTGTTTTTT	CASSLALGRYEKLFF
.	TRBV5-1	TRBJ2-7	few	TGCGCCAGCAGCTTGAGGGGAACCGAGCAGTACTTC	CASSLRGTEQYF
TRBD2	TRBV20-1	TRBJ2-3	few	TGCAGTGCTAGTGGGGTAGCGGGGCCCGGGATGGCAGATACGCAGTATTTT	CSASGVAGPGMADTQYF
.	TRBV29-1	TRBJ1-1	.	TGCAGCGTGCGGGACCCGGACACTGAAGCTTTCTTT	CSVRDPDTEAFF
.	TRBV7-9	TRBJ2-7	.	TGTGCCAGCAGCCACTCAGAGACCTACGAGCAGTACTTC	CASSHSETYEQYF
.	TRBV10-3	TRBJ2-2	.	TGTGCCACCCTGCCGAGAGAGGACACCGGGGAGCTGTTTTTT	CATLPREDTGELFF
.	TRBV7-2	TRBJ1-6	few	TGTGCCAGCAGCTTACGCGGGAATTCACCCCTCCACTTT	CASSLRGNSPLHF
.	TRBV19	TRBJ1-1	.	TGTGCCAGGAGTCTAAGGGAGAACACTGAAGCTTTCTTT	CARSLRENTEAFF
TRBD1	TRBV20-1	TRBJ1-3	few	TGCAGTGCGCGAGACAGGGGGCAACCTGGAAACACCATATATTTT	CSARDRGQPGNTIYF
TRBD2	TRBV3-1	TRBJ2-5	.	TGTGCCAGCAGCCAAATTTCACTAGCGGTATATCAAGAGACCCAGTACTTC	CASSQISLAVYQETQYF
.	TRBV30	TRBJ2-5	few	TGTGCCTGGAATCGCGGGGGCCGAGAGACCCAGTACTTC	CAWNRGGRETQYF
.	TRBV6-1	TRBJ1-2	.	TGTGCCAGCAGTGAATTTGGAGAAATGACCTATGGCTACACCTTC	CASSEFGEMTYGYTF
.	TRBV5-1	TRBJ1-6	few	TGCGCCAGCAGCTTGGATGGGACGGGTCGTTCACCCCTCCACTTT	CASSLDGTGRSPLHF
TRBD1	TRBV25-1	TRBJ1-5	.	TGTGCCAGCAGTGCTCAGGGGGGGGGTCAGCCCCAGCATTTT	CASSAQGGGQPQHF
.	TRBV6-1	TRBJ1-6	few	TGTGCCAGCAGTGAACGACACGGTGAAAGCTCCTATAATTCACCCCTCCACTTT	CASSERHGESSYNSPLHF
.	TRBV10-1	TRBJ2-3	.	TGCGCCAGCAGTGAATCCGGGGCCAGGGCAGATACGCAGTATTTT	CASSESGARADTQYF
.	TRBV20-1	TRBJ2-7	once	TGCAGTGCTGGTCTCGCGGGACCCCCCTACGAGCAGTACTTC	CSAGLAGPPYEQYF
TRBD2	TRBV3-1	TRBJ2-5	.	TGTGCCAGCAGCCAAGATTCGTGGCGGGGGGGCGCGGAGACCCAGTACTTC	CASSQDSWRGGAETQYF